What follows are 24 T cell receptor beta chains derived from one specimen sequenced in a study of blood T cells in healthy people across ages. It was with a sample-barcoded 5' primer and a J-beta primer mix that a second PCR of about 7 to 12 cycles was run. TCRdb reprocessed the 5' RACE reads via MiXCR and lists one record per CDR3 protein. In the table there are more than 600,000 distinct CDR3 sequences, roughly 25% of which are singletons. This sample also belongs to another study, concerning T cells of mothers and their children.

The sample was blood. The receptor set was obtained from a boy aged 5-17 years in good health.

V is TRBV20-1 and J is TRBJ2-7; D remains unclear. The germline CDR1 and CDR2 sequences are DFQATT and SNEGSKA (reference sequence). V was trimmed by 0 bases and J by 4 bases, leaving 16 bases between them. The CDR3 sequence is 15 residues long. The CDR3 loop is CSARDYNAPPYEQYF. CDR3 DNA: TGCAGTGCTAGAGACTACAACGCTCCCCCTTACGAGCAGTACTTC.

This clonotype was observed once. The genes are TRBV9 and TRBJ1-4; D ambiguous. The germline CDR1 and CDR2 sequences are SGDLS and YYNGEE. Trimming shortened V by 3 bases and J by 8 bases, and 14 bases separated the two germline ends. The CDR3 covers 14 residues. The CDR3: CASSAGGREEKLFF. The CDR3 DNA is TGTGCCAGCAGCGCAGGAGGCAGAGAGGAAAAACTGTTTTTT.

The chain is built from TRBV6-5 and TRBJ2-1, with D perhaps TRBD1 or TRBD2 (5 bases each). V was trimmed by 8 bases and J by 6 bases, leaving 14 bases between them. In germline, CDR1 is MNHEY, CDR2 SVGAGI. The CDR3 runs 13 residues. The CDR3 coding sequence is TGTGCCAGCGGGGCAGGGACCATCAATGAGCAGTTCTTC. This encodes CASGAGTINEQFF.

The rearrangement joins TRBV5-5 to TRBJ2-5, with D perhaps given as TRBD1 or TRBD2 (5 bases each). The better agreement between TRBJ2-7 and the DNA end casts doubt on the J call. Germline V lookup: CDR1 SGHKS, CDR2 YYEKEE (reference sequence). This CDR3 is built from 15 residues. In DNA form, the CDR3 reads TGTGCCAGCAGCTCGATAGGGGAGTGGAGCTACGAGCAGTACTTC. This encodes CASSSIGEWSYEQYF.

This clonotype was found a few times. J is TRBJ2-7 and V is TRBV4-1; D unresolved. CDR3 length: 15 residues. Germline V CDR1 and CDR2: MGHRA, YSYEKL. The V gene lost 0 bases and the J gene lost 1 base, with 10 bases spanning the gap. CDR3 DNA sequence: TGCGCCAGCAGCCAAGACCCGGGCCCGTCCTACGAGCAGTACTTC. This codes for CASSQDPGPSYEQYF.

The V gene is TRBV29-1, the J gene TRBJ2-1; 8 nucleotides line up with TRBD2. The germline CDR1 and CDR2 sequences are SQVTM and ANQGSEA. With V trimmed by 8 bases and J by 5 bases, 11 bases remained unmatched. The CDR3 runs 14 residues. CDR3 DNA: TGCAGCCATCCGGGACTAGTCTCTAACAATGAGCAGTTCTTC. This gives the protein CSHPGLVSNNEQFF.

The chain employs TRBV15 and TRBJ1-5; 8 nucleotides align to TRBD1. In germline, CDR1 is LNHNV, CDR2 YYDKDF (reference sequence). CDR3 length: 14 residues. The trim removed 5 bases at V and 6 bases at J, leaving 6 bases unmatched. This CDR3 is CATSRRTGSQPQHF. In DNA, the CDR3 is TGTGCCACCAGCCGACGGACAGGGAGTCAGCCCCAGCATTTT.

This clonotype turned up a few times. The chain carries TRBV10-2 and TRBJ2-5; unclear D gene. This CDR3 is 11 amino acids long. V was shortened by 7 bases and J by 0 bases, with 3 bases between the two germline ends. The germline V gene has CDR1 WSHSY and CDR2 SAAADI. CDR3 amino acids: CASMYQETQYF. In DNA, the CDR3 is TGCGCCAGCATGTACCAAGAGACCCAGTACTTC.

The V call is TRBV5-1, the J call TRBJ2-5, with TRBD2 as a possible D gene (6 bases). The J call is doubtful: the DNA matches TRBJ2-1 better. CDR3 length: 15 amino acids. CDR1 is SGHRS, CDR2 YFSETQ, per germline. The CDR3: CASSLGSGEYNEQFF. The CDR3 nucleotides are TGCGCCAGCAGCTTGGGTTCGGGGGAGTACAATGAGCAGTTCTTC.

V is TRBV5-1 and J is TRBJ2-7; no firm D call. Germline V gene data show CDR1 as SGHRS and CDR2 as YFSETQ. The CDR3 totals 17 residues. Trimming removed 2 bases from V and 1 base from J, with 19 bases in between. The CDR3: CASSLTQAWTGSYEQYF. The DNA of the CDR3 is TGCGCCAGCAGCTTAACCCAGGCCTGGACGGGTTCCTACGAGCAGTACTTC.

This sequence joins TRBV14 and TRBJ2-7; D is ambiguous. Germline V lookup: CDR1 SGHDN, CDR2 FVKESK. This CDR3 spans 13 amino acids. V lost 4 bases and J lost 3, with 10 bases in between. This CDR3 reads CASSLLDDYEQYF. As DNA, the CDR3 is TGTGCCAGCAGCCTCTTGGATGACTACGAGCAGTACTTC.

The V and J genes are TRBV7-9 and TRBJ2-5; D is uncertain. The J call may not be correct, given that the DNA end is closer to TRBJ2-7. Germline assignment: CDR1 SEHNR and CDR2 FQNEAQ (reference sequence). This CDR3 has 13 residues. The CDR3: CASSLRYSYEQYF. The CDR3 DNA follows: TGTGCCAGCAGCTTAAGGTACAGCTACGAGCAGTACTTC.

The chain uses TRBV7-2 and TRBJ2-1; 7 bases are a match to TRBD2. The junction had 7 bases not matched to a gene; V was cut back by 6 bases and J by 8 bases. CDR1 and CDR2 from the germline V gene are SGHTA and FQGNSA. The CDR3 covers 13 residues. The CDR3 here is CASSRDYYDEQFF. CDR3 in DNA: TGTGCCAGCAGTAGGGACTATTACGATGAGCAGTTCTTC.

This clonotype was seen a few times. The V gene is TRBV28, the J gene TRBJ1-2, with D hard to call. Germline V gene lookup returns CDR1 MDHEN and CDR2 SYDVKM. There are 12 residues in the CDR3. The V and J ends lost 3 bases and 4 bases respectively, with 6 bases between them. CDR3 nucleotide sequence: TGTGCCAGCAGTTTCCCTTCCTATGGCTACACCTTC. Protein: CASSFPSYGYTF.

This rearrangement joins TRBV6-5 to TRBJ2-5; weak D call: TRBD2 (5 bases). The end of the DNA aligns better with TRBJ2-7, so the J call may be wrong. The CDR3 sequence is 15 residues long. Germline lookup yields CDR1 MNHEY and CDR2 SVGAGI. The CDR3 DNA follows: TGTGCCAGCAGTTACTCCCGACTAACTACCTACGAGCAGTACTTC. Protein product: CASSYSRLTTYEQYF.

This clonotype was seen once. This chain joins TRBV6-5 and TRBJ2-3; 8 positions agree with TRBD1. Germline V gene lookup returns CDR1 MNHEY and CDR2 SVGAGI. CDR3 length: 15 amino acids. V gave up 5 bases and J gave up 2 bases; unmatched junction bases: 6. The CDR3 DNA follows: TGTGCCAGCAGTCCGAGACAGGGGCTCACAGATACGCAGTATTTT. Amino acid sequence: CASSPRQGLTDTQYF.

Only a few counts were recorded for this clonotype. The chain employs TRBV5-6 and TRBJ2-1, with 10 bases matching TRBD2. After removal of 4 bases from V and 5 bases from J, the junction contained 18 bases not matched to a gene. Per the germline V gene, CDR1 is SGHDT and CDR2 is YYEEEE. The CDR3 totals 19 residues. Here the CDR3 reads CASSHIPLFRAGGNNEQFF. The CDR3, as DNA: TGTGCCAGCAGCCACATACCCCTCTTCAGAGCGGGAGGGAACAATGAGCAGTTCTTC. Using reference TRBV5-6 and TRBJ2-1 for the parts outside the CDR3, the full variable domain is DAGVTQSPTHLIKTRGQQVTLRCSPKSGHDTVSWYQQALGQGPQFIFQYYEEEERQRGNFPDRFSGHQFPNYSSELNVNALLLGDSALYLCASSHIPLFRAGGNNEQFFGPGTRLTVL.

The V gene is TRBV6-5, the J gene TRBJ2-7; D is undetermined. This CDR3 comprises 14 residues. The germline gives CDR1 MNHEY, CDR2 SVGAGI. Trimming took off 2 bases at V and 3 bases at J, with 11 bases between the two ends. CDR3 in amino acids: CASSYGDSGYEQYF. For the CDR3, the DNA is TGTGCCAGCAGTTACGGTGACTCCGGCTACGAGCAGTACTTC.

This chain links TRBV6-8 with TRBJ2-7; D remains ambiguous. The V and J ends lost 7 bases and 7 bases respectively, with 11 bases between them. Looked up from germline, CDR1 is MNHGY and CDR2 is SAAAGT. There are 11 residues in the CDR3. The CDR3 region has the DNA TGTGCCAGCACCACAGAGGCAGAGCAGTACTTC. Protein sequence: CASTTEAEQYF.

This clonotype was seen a handful of times. The chain employs TRBV6-1 and TRBJ2-2, with D perhaps matching TRBD1 or TRBD2 (5 bases each). V lost 5 bases and J lost 7, with 17 bases in between. Germline CDR1 reads MNHNS; CDR2 reads SASEGT. The CDR3 spans 15 residues. The CDR3 spells CASSSGAGRIGELFF. The CDR3 region has the DNA TGTGCCAGCAGTTCCGGGGCAGGGCGGATCGGGGAGCTGTTTTTT.

The genes are TRBV29-1 and TRBJ2-5; D is undetermined. The CDR3 has 14 amino acids. Trimming took off 5 bases at V and 4 bases at J, with 17 bases between the two ends. Germline loops: CDR1 SQVTM, CDR2 ANQGSEA. This CDR3 reads CSVPTFGQIETQYF. CDR3 nucleotide sequence: TGCAGCGTTCCAACTTTCGGGCAAATAGAGACCCAGTACTTC.

The chain couples TRBV19 to TRBJ1-5; D remains unclear. Trimming cost V 3 bases and J 6 bases, with 9 bases left between them. Germline V CDR1 and CDR2: LNHDA, SQIVND (reference sequence). This CDR3 has 13 residues. CDR3 nucleotide sequence: TGTGCCAGTAGTATCGGAGGGTTTCAGCCCCAGCATTTT. Translated, it gives CASSIGGFQPQHF. The whole variable domain, filled in from reference TRBV19 and TRBJ1-5, reads DGGITQSPKYLFRKEGQNVTLSCEQNLNHDAMYWYRQDPGQGLRLIYYSQIVNDFQKGDIAEGYSVSREKKESFPLTVTSAQKNPTAFYLCASSIGGFQPQHFGDGTRLSIL.

This clonotype was counted between two and nine times. V is TRBV5-1 and J is TRBJ2-5; tentatively, D is TRBD2 (7 bases). CDR3 size: 15 residues. CDR1 is SGHRS, CDR2 YFSETQ, per germline. V was clipped by 4 bases and J by 1 base, with 14 bases between them. In DNA, the CDR3 is TGCGCCAGCAGCCCCAGGGGAGGGACCCAAGAGACCCAGTACTTC. Amino acid sequence: CASSPRGGTQETQYF. Based on the CDR3 plus reference TRBV5-1 and TRBJ2-5, the full variable domain is KAGVTQTPRYLIKTRGQQVTLSCSPISGHRSVSWYQQTPGQGLQFLFEYFSETQRNKGNFPGRFSGRQFSNSRSEMNVSTLELGDSALYLCASSPRGGTQETQYFGPGTRLLVL.

This clonotype showed up just a few times. The chain combines TRBV19 with TRBJ1-6; D ambiguous. Germline V lookup: CDR1 LNHDA, CDR2 SQIVND (reference sequence). The length of the CDR3 is 15 residues. V gave up 3 bases and J gave up 7 bases, with 13 bases separating them. The CDR3 sequence: CASSIFGRSNSPLHF. The DNA for the CDR3 is TGTGCCAGTAGTATTTTCGGCAGAAGCAATTCACCCCTCCACTTT.